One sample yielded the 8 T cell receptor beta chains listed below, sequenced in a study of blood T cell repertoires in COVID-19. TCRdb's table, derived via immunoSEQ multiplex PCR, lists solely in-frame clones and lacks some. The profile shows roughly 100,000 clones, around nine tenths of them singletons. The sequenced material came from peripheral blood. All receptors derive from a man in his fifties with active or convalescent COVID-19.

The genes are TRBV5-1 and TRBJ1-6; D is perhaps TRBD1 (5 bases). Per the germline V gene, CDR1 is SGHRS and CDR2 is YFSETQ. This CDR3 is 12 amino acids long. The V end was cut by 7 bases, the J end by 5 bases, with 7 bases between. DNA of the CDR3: TGCGCCAGCCGGGGGAATAATTCACCCCTCCACTTT. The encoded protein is CASRGNNSPLHF.

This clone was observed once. The CDR3, as DNA: TGTGCCAGCAGCCTCAAACCCGGGACAGGGATAACTAGCACAGATACGCAGTATTTT. Residues: CASSLKPGTGITSTDTQYF. The chain uses TRBV7-9 and TRBJ2-3; 9 nucleotides agree with TRBD1. Germline lookup yields CDR1 SEHNR and CDR2 FQNEAQ (reference sequence). This CDR3 is built from 19 residues. Unmatched junction bases numbered 15, after V lost 5 bases and J lost 0 bases.

The CDR3 nucleotides are TGTGCCAGCAGCCAGATGGTAGGCGGCAATGAGCAGTTCTTC. It translates to CASSQMVGGNEQFF. This sequence joins TRBV3-1 (or the pseudogene TRBV3-2) and TRBJ2-1; D call uncertain. Germline loops: CDR1 LGHDT, CDR2 YNNKEL (reference sequence). The CDR3 has 14 residues. The germline V and J ends were trimmed by 3 bases and 6 bases, with 12 bases remaining between them.

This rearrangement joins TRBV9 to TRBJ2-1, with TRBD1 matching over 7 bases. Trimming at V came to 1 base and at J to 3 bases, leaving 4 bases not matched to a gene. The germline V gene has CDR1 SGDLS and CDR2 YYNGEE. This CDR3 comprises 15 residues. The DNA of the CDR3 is TGTGCCAGCAGCGTATCTGGGACAGACTACAATGAGCAGTTCTTC. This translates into CASSVSGTDYNEQFF.

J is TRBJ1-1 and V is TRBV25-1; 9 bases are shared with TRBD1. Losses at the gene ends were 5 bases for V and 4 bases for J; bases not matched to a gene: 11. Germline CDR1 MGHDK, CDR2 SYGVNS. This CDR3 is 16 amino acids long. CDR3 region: CASSSPGTGKGTEAFF. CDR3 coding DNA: TGTGCCAGCAGTTCACCCGGGACAGGGAAAGGCACTGAAGCTTTCTTT.

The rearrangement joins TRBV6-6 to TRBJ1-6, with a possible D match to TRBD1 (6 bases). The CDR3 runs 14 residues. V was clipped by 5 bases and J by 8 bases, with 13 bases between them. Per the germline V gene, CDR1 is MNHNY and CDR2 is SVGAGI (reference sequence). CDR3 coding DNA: TGTGCCAGCAGTACAGGGCTTATGGATTCACCCCTCCACTTT. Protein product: CASSTGLMDSPLHF.

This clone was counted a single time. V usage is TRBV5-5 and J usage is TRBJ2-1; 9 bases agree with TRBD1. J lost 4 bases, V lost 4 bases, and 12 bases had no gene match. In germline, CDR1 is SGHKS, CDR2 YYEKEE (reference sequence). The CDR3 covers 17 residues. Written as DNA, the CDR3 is TGTGCCAGCAGCCTTTCAGTCGGGACAGGGTTTTACAATGAGCAGTTCTTC. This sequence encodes CASSLSVGTGFYNEQFF.

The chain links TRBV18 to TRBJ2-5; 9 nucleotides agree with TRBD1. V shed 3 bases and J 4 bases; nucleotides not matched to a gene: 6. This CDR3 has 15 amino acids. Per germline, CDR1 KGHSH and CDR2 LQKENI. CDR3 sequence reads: CASSPTGGAGETQYF. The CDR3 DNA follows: TGTGCCAGCTCACCCACAGGGGGCGCGGGAGAGACCCAGTACTTC.